Each of the 9 T cell receptor beta chains below was sequenced from the same sample in a study of T cell clonality in common variable immunodeficiency. The method was immunoSEQ multiplex PCR; TCRdb's version includes in-frame clones alone and lacks a portion of them. This sample includes about 60,000 clones with no singletons; its ten biggest clones take up over 1.5%. The source material was peripheral blood mononuclear cells. Source of these receptors: a person aged 18 to 75 in good health.

This clone was counted at least ten times. The CDR3 end lies 3 residues beyond the end of the read and is filled in from the germline J gene. This chain joins TRBV7-9 and TRBJ2-5; 7 nucleotides line up with TRBD2. Germline CDR1 reads SEHNR; CDR2 reads FQNEAQ (reference sequence). The CDR3 sequence is 14 residues long. Trimming took 4 bases from V and 0 from J; bases not matched to a gene: 2. The part of the CDR3 DNA that was read is TGTGCCAGCAGCTATAGCGGGTACCAAGAGACC. It yields the protein CASSYSGYQET. The whole CDR3 protein reads CASSYSGYQETQYF.

This clone showed up many times. The CDR3 is cut off 3 residues early in the read; its end comes from the germline J gene. The rearrangement joins TRBV20-1 to TRBJ2-7; possible D gene TRBD2, 6 bases. Germline lookup yields CDR1 DFQATT and CDR2 SNEGSKA (reference sequence). The CDR3 spans 14 residues. With 6 bases removed from V and 3 bases from J, the gap between germline ends came to 18 bases. The CDR3: CSAHPGTGDYEQYF. Partial CDR3 DNA: TGCAGTGCCCATCCTGGGACTGGAGACTACGAG.

In this sample, this clone turned up many times. The read is 3 residues too short to cover the CDR3 end, so that end is filled in from the germline J gene. The chain joins TRBV5-1 to TRBJ2-3, with D tentatively TRBD1 (6 bases). V was trimmed by 0 bases and J by 2 bases, leaving 10 bases between them. The CDR3 is 15 residues long. Germline V lookup: CDR1 SGHRS, CDR2 YFSETQ. CDR3 DNA (partial): TGCGCCAGCAGCTTGGGGGGGCTTAACACAGATACG. It codes for CASSLGGLNTDT. Given in full, the CDR3 is CASSLGGLNTDTQYF.

In its sample, this clone was seen many times. The CDR3 reads CASSVTERNQPQHF. The DNA read from the CDR3 is TGTGCCAGCAGCGTTACAGAGAGAAATCAGCCC. The rearrangement joins TRBV5-8 to TRBJ1-5; D uncertain. From the germline J gene comes the end of the CDR3, since the read stops 3 residues before it. The V end was cut by 4 bases, the J end by 4 bases, with 12 bases between. This CDR3 is built from 14 residues. Germline V CDR1 and CDR2: SGHTS, YDEGEE. Full variable domain (rest looked up from reference TRBV5-8 and TRBJ1-5): EAGVTQSPTHLIKTRGQQATLRCSPISGHTSVYWYQQALGLGLQFLLWYDEGEERNRGNFPPRFSGRQFPNYSSELNVNALELEDSALYLCASSVTERNQPQHFGDGTRLSIL.

This clone was found many times. The observed sequence ends 3 residues before the CDR3 terminus, with the missing tail filled in from the germline J gene. V gene TRBV7-9 combines with J gene TRBJ1-1; D is undetermined. The V end was cut by 4 bases, the J end by 1 base, with 13 bases between. The CDR3 consists of 15 residues. From germline, CDR1 is SEHNR and CDR2 FQNEAQ (reference sequence). CDR3 bases read: TGTGCCAGCAGCTACGAAAGATGGCCGAACACTGAA. Translating it yields CASSYERWPNTE. The CDR3 reads in full as CASSYERWPNTEAFF.

This clone was recorded at least ten times. The CDR3 is cut off 3 residues early in the read; its end comes from the germline J gene. The V and J genes are TRBV29-1 and TRBJ2-1, with 9 positions matching TRBD2. Germline V gene lookup returns CDR1 SQVTM and CDR2 ANQGSEA. V trimming: 3 bases; J trimming: 0 bases; junction bases outside the gene matches: 9. CDR3 size: 17 residues. The sequenced CDR3 bases are TGCAGCGTTGATGGGCTAGCGGGGCTGAGCTCCTACAATGAG. Translating gives CSVDGLAGLSSYNE. The complete CDR3 protein is CSVDGLAGLSSYNEQFF.

In this sample, this clone turned up many times. The read stops 3 residues short of the end of the CDR3; the missing end is completed from the germline J gene. The V gene is TRBV30, the J gene TRBJ2-1, with 7 positions matching TRBD2. The CDR3 has 14 amino acids. Germline assignment: CDR1 GTSNPN and CDR2 SVGIG (reference sequence). The V gene end was trimmed by 8 bases and the J gene end by 4 bases; junction bases not matched to a gene: 11. The CDR3 spells CALGGDSLYNEQFF. CDR3 DNA, as far as it was read: TGTGCCCTTGGGGGGGACTCCCTATACAATGAG.

This clone showed up many times. The junction differs from germline at one of its ends, possibly a read error. The DNA ends 3 residues before the CDR3 does, and the rest of the CDR3 is filled in from the germline J gene. The rearrangement joins TRBV4-2 to TRBJ2-7; TRBD1 aligns across 7 bases. Germline V lookup: CDR1 LGHNA, CDR2 YNFKEQ. CDR3 size: 15 residues. The CDR3 is CASSQDERGRNEQYF. The DNA read from the CDR3 is TGCGCCAGCAGCCAAGATGAGAGGGGGCGTAACGAG.

Many counts were recorded for this clone. The CDR3 bases that were read are TGTGCCAGTAGTTCTACAGGGGGAGTAGGGGGGGAG. It is translated as CASSSTGGVGGE. The entire CDR3 is CASSSTGGVGGELFF. The chain joins TRBV19 to TRBJ2-2; TRBD1 agrees at 8 bases. Read data end 3 residues before the CDR3 end; the end is taken from the germline J gene. V trimming: 5 bases; J trimming: 8 bases; junction bases outside the gene matches: 10. The CDR3 has 15 residues. Germline CDR1 is LNHDA and CDR2 is SQIVND (reference sequence).